These 29 T cell receptor beta chains share one sample of origin, sequenced in a study of blood T cell repertoires in COVID-19. The method was immunoSEQ multiplex PCR; TCRdb's version includes in-frame clones alone and lacks a portion of them. The table has approximately 120,000 clones, nearly 85% seen once; the top ten hold 5.5% to 8.5%. Sequencing used peripheral blood. The receptors were sampled from a woman aged 45-59 years with acute or convalescent COVID-19.

This clone was seen once. The CDR3 bases are TGTGCCAGCAGTGAATATCAGACAGGGCTCTACGAGCAGTACTTC. It translates to CASSEYQTGLYEQYF. The rearrangement uses TRBV25-1 and TRBJ2-7, with TRBD1 matching 7 bases. Germline V gene data show CDR1 as MGHDK and CDR2 as SYGVNS. V lost 0 bases, J lost 3 bases, and 5 bases stayed unmatched. The CDR3 consists of 15 residues.

The chain employs TRBV9 and TRBJ1-6; possible D gene TRBD1, 6 bases. Trimming removed 3 bases from V and 7 bases from J, with 20 bases in between. The CDR3 is 17 amino acids. CDR1 and CDR2 from the germline V gene are SGDLS and YYNGEE. CDR3 in DNA: TGTGCCAGCAGCGCCCCCGCGGGAGGGGGATCCAATTCACCCCTCCACTTT. This translates into CASSAPAGGGSNSPLHF.

The chain recombines TRBV5-1 with TRBJ2-2; D is undetermined. V was pared by 0 bases and J by 6 bases, with 12 bases between. The CDR3 spans 15 residues. Germline CDR1 SGHRS, CDR2 YFSETQ. The DNA of the CDR3 is TGCGCCAGCAGCTTGGCGGTGTCCGAGGCCGGGGAGCTGTTTTTT. Residues: CASSLAVSEAGELFF.

The CDR3: CATSDGPYGYTF. For the CDR3, the DNA is TGTGCCACCAGTGATGGGCCCTATGGCTACACCTTC. The J gene is TRBJ1-2, the V gene TRBV24-1; unclear D gene. The V gene's germline CDR1 is KGHDR and CDR2 SFDVKD. Trimming removed 3 bases at V and 4 bases at J, with 5 bases between. This CDR3 region has 12 residues.

In its sample, this clone was seen a few times. The chain joins TRBV6-5 to TRBJ1-5; weak D call: TRBD1 (5 bases). Germline CDR1 MNHEY, CDR2 SVGAGI. Deletions cut 4 bases from V and 7 bases from J, with 11 bases between. The CDR3 is 13 amino acids. The CDR3 loop is CASSSSGNQPQHF. The CDR3 DNA sequence: TGTGCCAGCAGTTCTTCAGGGAACCAGCCCCAGCATTTT.

The chain couples TRBV30 to TRBJ1-5; possible D gene TRBD1, 5 bases. V was trimmed by 3 bases and J by 1 base, leaving 10 bases between them. The CDR3 has 14 amino acids. Germline lookup yields CDR1 GTSNPN and CDR2 SVGIG (reference sequence). CDR3 loop: CAWSDGGSNQPQHF. In nucleotides, the CDR3 is TGTGCCTGGAGCGACGGGGGAAGCAATCAGCCCCAGCATTTT.

The chain couples TRBV3-1 (or the pseudogene TRBV3-2) to TRBJ2-1, with D possibly TRBD1 on 6 matching bases. The CDR3 extends over 15 amino acids. Germline V gene sequence: CDR1 LGHDT, CDR2 YNNKEL (reference sequence). Trimming removed 4 bases at V and 2 bases at J, with 12 bases between. CDR3 residues: CASSLGGGTYNEQFF. The CDR3 DNA follows: TGTGCCAGCAGCCTAGGGGGTGGAACCTACAATGAGCAGTTCTTC.

The chain links TRBV5-1 to TRBJ2-3; possibly TRBD2 for D (7 bases). CDR3 length equals 15 residues. The germline V gene encodes CDR1 SGHRS and CDR2 YFSETQ. Trimming cost V 4 bases and J 1 base, with 13 bases left between them. The CDR3 region has the DNA TGCGCCAGCAGCCAGGGGCTAGCGGGCACAGATACGCAGTATTTT. It is translated as CASSQGLAGTDTQYF.

The chain carries TRBV2 and TRBJ1-3, with 7 bases lining up with TRBD1. The CDR3 has 15 amino acids. Germline V gene data show CDR1 as SNHLY and CDR2 as FYNNEI. Trimming at V came to 2 bases and at J to 4 bases, leaving 5 bases not matched to a gene. CDR3 residues: CASSEQGVSGNTIYF. The DNA of the CDR3 is TGTGCCAGCAGTGAACAGGGGGTCTCAGGAAACACCATATATTTT.

This chain uses TRBV7-9 with TRBJ2-7; weak D call: TRBD1 (5 bases). V was clipped by 2 bases and J by 7 bases, with 9 bases between them. There are 12 residues in the CDR3. CDR1 SEHNR and CDR2 FQNEAQ come from the germline V gene (reference sequence). CDR3 sequence: CASSLQGIEQYF. CDR3 nucleotide sequence: TGTGCCAGCAGCTTACAGGGAATAGAGCAGTACTTC.

The sample holds many counts of this clone. The chain recombines TRBV2 with TRBJ2-6; D is possibly TRBD1 (5 bases). V was shortened by 4 bases and J by 2 bases, with 12 bases between the two germline ends. This CDR3 spans 16 amino acids. The germline V gene encodes CDR1 SNHLY and CDR2 FYNNEI. The CDR3 loop is CASSGYRTTGANVLTF. The CDR3 DNA sequence: TGTGCCAGCAGTGGTTATCGGACAACTGGGGCCAACGTCCTGACTTTC.

This chain links TRBV5-1 with TRBJ2-7, with TRBD1 identical over 8 bases. V was pared by 3 bases and J by 4 bases, with 6 bases of the junction left unmatched. The CDR3 runs to 14 residues. Germline-derived CDR1 and CDR2 are SGHRS and YFSETQ. For the CDR3, the DNA is TGCGCCAGCAGCTCTCCGGGACAGGCTTACGAGCAGTACTTC. It is translated as CASSSPGQAYEQYF.

The V call is TRBV5-6, the J call TRBJ2-1; TRBD2 matches 11 bases. The CDR3 is 16 amino acids. V shed 0 bases, J shed 8 bases, and the junction held 7 bases outside the gene matches. Looked up from germline, CDR1 is SGHDT and CDR2 is YYEEEE. CDR3 loop: CASSLGGSGGAYEQFF. The CDR3, as DNA: TGTGCCAGCAGCTTGGGAGGTAGCGGGGGGGCCTATGAGCAGTTCTTC.

The rearrangement joins TRBV19 to TRBJ2-6, with 9 bases identical to TRBD1. In germline, CDR1 is LNHDA, CDR2 SQIVND (reference sequence). V lost 6 bases to trimming and J lost 0 bases; unmatched junction nucleotides: 0. The CDR3 covers 15 residues. The CDR3 DNA follows: TGTGCCAGTAGGACAGGGGGCTCTGGGGCCAACGTCCTGACTTTC. This codes for CASRTGGSGANVLTF.

The rearrangement joins TRBV12-3 or TRBV12-4 to TRBJ2-3; D is unclear. The CDR3 runs to 12 residues. V lost 6 bases and J 7 bases, leaving 11 bases between the germline ends. The CDR3 nucleotides read TGTGCCAGCAGCAAAGAAACAAATACGCAGTATTTT. This gives the protein CASSKETNTQYF.

The chain couples TRBV18 to TRBJ2-2, with D tentatively TRBD1 (6 bases). CDR3 length equals 16 residues. The germline V and J ends were trimmed by 2 bases and 3 bases, with 13 bases remaining between them. The germline V gene has CDR1 KGHSH and CDR2 LQKENI. Written as DNA, the CDR3 is TGTGCCAGCTCACCATCCGGACAGAGTTACACCGGGGAGCTGTTTTTT. Translation gives CASSPSGQSYTGELFF.

V gene TRBV12-3 or TRBV12-4 combines with J gene TRBJ2-7; 11 bases are a match to TRBD2. Trimming cost V 8 bases and J 4 bases; bases outside gene matches: 4. The CDR3 spans 13 residues. The CDR3 protein is CASSIAGGYEQYF. CDR3 coding DNA: TGTGCCAGCTCTATAGCGGGGGGGTACGAGCAGTACTTC.

V is TRBV21-1 and J is TRBJ1-1; whether TRBD1, the table's D call, matches the DNA was not checked. TRBV21-1 is an annotated pseudogene. This CDR3 has 15 residues. This chain's CDR3 is CASPEWDRGPCEAFF. For the CDR3, the DNA is TGTGCCAGCCCGGAATGGGACAGGGGGCCGTGTGAAGCTTTCTTT.

The chain links TRBV6-4 to TRBJ1-1; TRBD1 matches at 7 bases. V lost 6 bases, J lost 3 bases, and 13 bases stayed unmatched. Germline values: CDR1 MRHNA, CDR2 SNTAGT. CDR3 length equals 16 residues. In DNA form, the CDR3 reads TGTGCCAGCAGCCCCGACAGGGTGCAAGGAGACACTGAAGCTTTCTTT. As protein: CASSPDRVQGDTEAFF.

This clone was counted a few times. The chain combines TRBV9 with TRBJ1-6; 8 bases are shared with TRBD1. The CDR3 runs 13 residues. Germline V gene lookup returns CDR1 SGDLS and CDR2 YYNGEE. The ends lost 7 bases at V and 6 bases at J; junction bases unmatched: 3. The CDR3, as DNA: TGTGCCAGCGGAGACAGGGGTAATTCACCCCTCCACTTT. Protein: CASGDRGNSPLHF.

V gene TRBV6-2 or TRBV6-3 combines with J gene TRBJ1-5, with 8 bases lining up with TRBD1. Germline V CDR1 and CDR2: MNHEY, SVGEGT. CDR3 size: 17 residues. Losses at the gene ends were 5 bases for V and 6 bases for J; bases not matched to a gene: 15. The DNA of the CDR3 is TGTGCCAGCAGTAAAGGACAGGGTGCTTATTCCGGTCAGCCCCAGCATTTT. Encoded protein: CASSKGQGAYSGQPQHF.

V usage is TRBV28 and J usage is TRBJ2-7; TRBD1 aligns across 7 bases. This CDR3 has 14 amino acids. Per the germline V gene, CDR1 is MDHEN and CDR2 is SYDVKM. The V and J ends lost 4 bases and 5 bases, in that order; junction bases with no gene match: 8. The CDR3 coding sequence is TGTGCCAGCAGTTCCCCCGACAGGGATAACGAGCAGTACTTC. Translating gives CASSSPDRDNEQYF.

This clone showed up many times. The chain combines TRBV7-9 with TRBJ2-2, with D maybe TRBD2 (6 bases). The V gene's germline CDR1 is SEHNR and CDR2 FQNEAQ (reference sequence). The CDR3 spans 15 residues. V dropped 5 bases and J dropped 6 bases, with 16 bases sitting between them. CDR3 bases: TGTGCCAGCAGCCCGGGGGAAGTCGCGGCCGGGGAGCTGTTTTTT. Protein sequence: CASSPGEVAAGELFF.

The rearrangement links TRBV29-1 to TRBJ2-7; D may be TRBD2 (6 bases). Trimming stripped 4 bases from V and 2 bases from J, with 15 bases between. CDR1 and CDR2 from the germline V gene are SQVTM and ANQGSEA. This CDR3 has 14 residues. CDR3 sequence (DNA): TGCAGCGTTGGGAAGGAGGGAACTACCTACGAGCAGTACTTC. The encoded protein is CSVGKEGTTYEQYF.

The CDR3 coding sequence is TGTGCCAGCAGCTGGGGTACGACCGGGACAGGGAACTATGGCTACACCTTC. It yields the protein CASSWGTTGTGNYGYTF. The V gene is TRBV5-4, the J gene TRBJ1-2; 9 bases map to TRBD1. The CDR3 runs to 17 residues. The germline CDR1 and CDR2 sequences are SGHNT and YYREEE (reference sequence). With V trimmed by 3 bases and J by 2 bases, 11 bases remained unmatched.

The J gene is TRBJ2-2, the V gene TRBV7-6, with D maybe TRBD1 (5 bases). CDR1 is SGHVS and CDR2 is FNYEAQ in the germline V gene. CDR3 size: 18 residues. The V and J ends lost 2 bases and 0 bases respectively, with 16 bases between them. CDR3 bases: TGTGCCAGCAGCTTATGGGGCCCCACAGATCCGAACACCGGGGAGCTGTTTTTT. This sequence encodes CASSLWGPTDPNTGELFF.

The chain recombines TRBV7-3 with TRBJ2-2; D gene unclear. Germline-derived CDR1 and CDR2 are SGHTA and FQGTGA. Trimming stripped 5 bases from V and 2 bases from J, with 9 bases between. The CDR3 is 14 residues long. The CDR3 sequence is CASSLIANTGELFF. The CDR3 nucleotides are TGTGCCAGCAGCCTAATAGCTAACACCGGGGAGCTGTTTTTT.

This sequence joins TRBV3-1 (or the pseudogene TRBV3-2) and TRBJ1-1, with 9 bases that match TRBD1. The V segment lost 1 base and the J segment 8 bases; nucleotides outside the gene matches: 5. This CDR3 region has 14 residues. CDR1 LGHDT and CDR2 YNNKEL come from the germline V gene (reference sequence). CDR3 in amino acids: CASSQGQGEGEAFF. The CDR3 DNA is TGTGCCAGCAGCCAAGGACAGGGGGAGGGAGAAGCTTTCTTT.

The chain joins TRBV28 to TRBJ1-1; a weak D match, TRBD1 (5 bases). There are 12 residues in the CDR3. The V gene's germline CDR1 is MDHEN and CDR2 SYDVKM. V lost 5 bases, J lost 6 bases, and 10 bases lay in between. The DNA for the CDR3 is TGTGCCAGCAGTAGGGGTACCTCTGAAGCTTTCTTT. As protein: CASSRGTSEAFF.